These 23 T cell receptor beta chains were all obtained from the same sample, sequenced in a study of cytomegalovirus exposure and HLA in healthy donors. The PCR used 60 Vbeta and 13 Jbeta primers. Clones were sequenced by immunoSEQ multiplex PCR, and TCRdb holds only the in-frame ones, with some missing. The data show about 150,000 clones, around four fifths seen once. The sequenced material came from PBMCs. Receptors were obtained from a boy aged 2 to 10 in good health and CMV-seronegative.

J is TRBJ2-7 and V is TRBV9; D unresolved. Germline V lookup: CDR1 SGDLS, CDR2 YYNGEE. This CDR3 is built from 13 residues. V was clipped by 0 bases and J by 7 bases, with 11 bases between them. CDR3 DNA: TGTGCCAGCAGCGTAGCCGGCGGTCGGGAGCAGTACTTC. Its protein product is CASSVAGGREQYF.

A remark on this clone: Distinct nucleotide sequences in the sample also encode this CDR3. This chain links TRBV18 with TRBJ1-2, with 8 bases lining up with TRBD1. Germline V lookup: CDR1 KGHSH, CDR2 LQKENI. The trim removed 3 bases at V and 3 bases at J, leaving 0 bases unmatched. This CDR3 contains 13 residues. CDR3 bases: TGTGCCAGCTCACCGACAGGGGACTATGGCTACACCTTC. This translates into CASSPTGDYGYTF. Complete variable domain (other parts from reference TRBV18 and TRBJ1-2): NAGVMQNPRHLVRRRGQEARLRCSPMKGHSHVYWYRQLPEEGLKFMVYLQKENIIDESGMPKERFSAEFPKEGPSILRIQQVVRGDSAAYFCASSPTGDYGYTFGSGTRLTVV.

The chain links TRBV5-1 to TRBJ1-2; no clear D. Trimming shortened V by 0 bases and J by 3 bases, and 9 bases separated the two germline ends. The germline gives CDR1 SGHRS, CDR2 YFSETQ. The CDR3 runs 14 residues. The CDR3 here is CASSLAATDYGYTF. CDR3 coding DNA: TGCGCCAGCAGCTTGGCTGCCACAGACTATGGCTACACCTTC.

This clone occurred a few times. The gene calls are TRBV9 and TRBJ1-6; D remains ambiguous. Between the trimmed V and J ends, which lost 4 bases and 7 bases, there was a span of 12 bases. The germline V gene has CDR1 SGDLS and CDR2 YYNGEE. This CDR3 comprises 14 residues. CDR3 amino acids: CASSSRDRNSPLHF. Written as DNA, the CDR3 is TGTGCCAGCAGCAGCCGGGATCGAAATTCACCCCTCCACTTT.

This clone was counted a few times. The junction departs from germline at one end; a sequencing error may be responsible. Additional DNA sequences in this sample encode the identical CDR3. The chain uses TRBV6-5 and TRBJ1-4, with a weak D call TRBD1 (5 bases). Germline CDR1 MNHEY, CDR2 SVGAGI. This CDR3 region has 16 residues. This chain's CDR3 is CASNYVGGTAGEKLFF. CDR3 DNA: TGTGCCAGCAATTACGTCGGTGGGACGGCGGGGGAAAAACTGTTTTTT.

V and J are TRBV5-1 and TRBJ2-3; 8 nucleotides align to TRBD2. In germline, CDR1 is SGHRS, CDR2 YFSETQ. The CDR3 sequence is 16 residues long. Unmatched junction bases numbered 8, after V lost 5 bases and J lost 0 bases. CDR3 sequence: CASRRRGDTSTDTQYF. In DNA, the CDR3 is TGCGCCAGCAGACGGCGGGGGGATACTAGCACAGATACGCAGTATTTT.

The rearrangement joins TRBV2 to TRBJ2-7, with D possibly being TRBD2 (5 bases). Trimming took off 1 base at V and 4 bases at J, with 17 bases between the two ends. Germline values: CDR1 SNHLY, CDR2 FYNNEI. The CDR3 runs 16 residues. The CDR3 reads CASSEGGRLSEYEQYF. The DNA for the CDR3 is TGTGCCAGCAGTGAAGGAGGGAGACTATCAGAGTACGAGCAGTACTTC.

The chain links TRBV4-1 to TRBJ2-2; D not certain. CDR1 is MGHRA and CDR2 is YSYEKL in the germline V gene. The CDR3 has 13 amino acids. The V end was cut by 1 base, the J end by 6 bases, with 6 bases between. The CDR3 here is CASSQVFSGELFF. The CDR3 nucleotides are TGCGCCAGCAGCCAAGTTTTCTCCGGGGAGCTGTTTTTT.

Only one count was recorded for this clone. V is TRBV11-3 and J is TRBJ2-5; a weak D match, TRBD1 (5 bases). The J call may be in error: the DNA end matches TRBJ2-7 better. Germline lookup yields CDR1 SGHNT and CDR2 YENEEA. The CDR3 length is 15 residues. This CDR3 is CASSLGGDSGNEQYF. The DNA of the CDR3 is TGTGCCAGCAGCTTAGGTGGCGATTCAGGGAACGAGCAGTACTTC.

CDR3 in amino acids: CASSARLGQGPATQYF. The DNA of the CDR3 is TGTGCCAGCAGCGCCCGTCTGGGCCAGGGCCCTGCGACGCAGTATTTT. The chain joins TRBV9 to TRBJ2-3; D is possibly TRBD1 (5 bases). Per the germline V gene, CDR1 is SGDLS and CDR2 is YYNGEE. Trimming pared 3 bases from V and 9 bases from J, leaving 23 bases between. The CDR3 is 16 residues long. Full variable domain (outside the CDR3, taken from reference TRBV9 and TRBJ2-3): DSGVTQTPKHLITATGQRVTLRCSPRSGDLSVYWYQQSLDQGLQFLIQYYNGEERAKGNILERFSAQQFPDLHSELNLSSLELGDSALYFCASSARLGQGPATQYFGPGTRLTVL.

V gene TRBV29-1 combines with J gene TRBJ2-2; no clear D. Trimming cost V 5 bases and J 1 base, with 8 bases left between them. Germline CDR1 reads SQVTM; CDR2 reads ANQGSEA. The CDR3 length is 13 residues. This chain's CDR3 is CSVKTVNTGELFF. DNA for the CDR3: TGCAGCGTTAAAACGGTGAACACCGGGGAGCTGTTTTTT.

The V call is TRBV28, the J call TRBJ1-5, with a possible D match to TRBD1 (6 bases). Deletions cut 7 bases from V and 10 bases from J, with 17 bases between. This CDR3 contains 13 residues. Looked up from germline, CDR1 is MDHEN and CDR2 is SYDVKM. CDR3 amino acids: CASIRGGVYPQHF. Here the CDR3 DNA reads TGTGCCAGCATTAGGGGGGGGGTTTATCCCCAGCATTTT.

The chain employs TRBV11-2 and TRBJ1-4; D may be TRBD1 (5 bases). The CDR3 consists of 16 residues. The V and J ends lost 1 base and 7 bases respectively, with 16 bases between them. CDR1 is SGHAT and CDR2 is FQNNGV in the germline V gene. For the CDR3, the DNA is TGTGCCAGCAGCTTAGGGGGCGTGTGGGGAGGTGAAAAACTGTTTTTT. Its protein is CASSLGGVWGGEKLFF.

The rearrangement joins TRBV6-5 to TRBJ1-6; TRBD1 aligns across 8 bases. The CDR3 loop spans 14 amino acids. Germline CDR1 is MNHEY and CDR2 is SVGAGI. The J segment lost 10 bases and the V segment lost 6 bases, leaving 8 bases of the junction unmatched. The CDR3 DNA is TGTGCCAGCAGGGAGACAGGGGTGGGATCACCCCTCCACTTT. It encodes CASRETGVGSPLHF.

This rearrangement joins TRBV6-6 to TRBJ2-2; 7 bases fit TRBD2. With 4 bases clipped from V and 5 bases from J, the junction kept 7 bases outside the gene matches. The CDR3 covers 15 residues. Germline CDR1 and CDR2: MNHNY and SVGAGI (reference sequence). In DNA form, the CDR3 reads TGTGCCAGCAGTTTGGCGGGAGAAAGTACCGGGGAGCTGTTTTTT. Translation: CASSLAGESTGELFF.

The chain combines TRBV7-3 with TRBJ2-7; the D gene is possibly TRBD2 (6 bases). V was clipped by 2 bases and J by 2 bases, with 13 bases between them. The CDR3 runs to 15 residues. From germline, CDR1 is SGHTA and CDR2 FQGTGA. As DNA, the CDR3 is TGTGCCAGCAGCTTACGGTTGGGGGGTACCTACGAGCAGTACTTC. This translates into CASSLRLGGTYEQYF. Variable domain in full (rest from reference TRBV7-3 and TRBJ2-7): GAGVSQTPSNKVTEKGKYVELRCDPISGHTALYWYRQSLGQGPEFLIYFQGTGAADDSGLPNDRFFAVRPEGSVSTLKIQRTERGDSAVYLCASSLRLGGTYEQYFGPGTRLTVT.

CDR3 sequence reads: CASSLLRGGDEQFF. CDR3 bases: TGTGCCAGCAGCTTACTGAGGGGAGGGGATGAGCAGTTCTTC. V and J are TRBV5-5 and TRBJ2-1, with 7 bases lining up with TRBD2. The CDR3 is 14 amino acids. Looked up from germline, CDR1 is SGHKS and CDR2 is YYEKEE (reference sequence). V dropped 2 bases and J dropped 8; count of bases not matched to a gene: 7.

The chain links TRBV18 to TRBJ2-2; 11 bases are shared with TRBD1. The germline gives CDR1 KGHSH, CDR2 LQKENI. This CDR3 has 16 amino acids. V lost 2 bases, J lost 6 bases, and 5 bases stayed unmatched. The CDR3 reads CASSPGQGAPAGELFF. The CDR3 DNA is TGTGCCAGCTCACCAGGACAGGGGGCGCCAGCCGGGGAGCTGTTTTTT.

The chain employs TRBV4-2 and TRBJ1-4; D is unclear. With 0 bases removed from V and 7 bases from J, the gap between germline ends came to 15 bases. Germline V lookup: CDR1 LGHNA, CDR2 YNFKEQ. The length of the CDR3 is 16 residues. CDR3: CASSQELAGGSEKLFF. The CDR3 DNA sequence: TGTGCCAGCAGCCAAGAACTCGCAGGTGGGAGTGAAAAACTGTTTTTT.

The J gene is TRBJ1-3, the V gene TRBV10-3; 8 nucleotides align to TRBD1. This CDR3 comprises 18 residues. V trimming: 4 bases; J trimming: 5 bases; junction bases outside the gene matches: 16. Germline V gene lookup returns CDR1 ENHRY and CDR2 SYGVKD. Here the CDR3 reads CAISGGQDGANTRNTIYF. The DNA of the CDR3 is TGTGCCATCAGTGGGGGACAGGACGGAGCCAACACTCGAAACACCATATATTTT.

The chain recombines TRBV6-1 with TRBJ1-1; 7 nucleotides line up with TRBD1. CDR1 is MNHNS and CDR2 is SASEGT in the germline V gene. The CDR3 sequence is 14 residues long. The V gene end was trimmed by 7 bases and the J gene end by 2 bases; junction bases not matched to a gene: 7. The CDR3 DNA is TGTGCCAGCATTTCCGGGACAGCTAACACTGAAGCTTTCTTT. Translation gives CASISGTANTEAFF.

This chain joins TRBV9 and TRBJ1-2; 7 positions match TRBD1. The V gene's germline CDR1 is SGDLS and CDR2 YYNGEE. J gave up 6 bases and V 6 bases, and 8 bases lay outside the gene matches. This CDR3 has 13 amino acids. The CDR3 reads CASNNIQGHGYTF. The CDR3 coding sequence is TGTGCCAGCAACAATATACAGGGGCATGGCTACACCTTC.

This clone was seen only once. The CDR3 nucleotides read TGTGCTAGTGGTTCCGGGACTAGCTCTAGCACAGATACGCAGTATTTT. It is translated as CASGSGTSSSTDTQYF. This chain links TRBV12-5 with TRBJ2-3, with 9 bases identical to TRBD2. V lost 4 bases, J lost 0 bases, and 5 bases stayed unmatched. Germline CDR1 and CDR2: LGHNT and FRNRAP. The CDR3 sequence is 16 residues long.